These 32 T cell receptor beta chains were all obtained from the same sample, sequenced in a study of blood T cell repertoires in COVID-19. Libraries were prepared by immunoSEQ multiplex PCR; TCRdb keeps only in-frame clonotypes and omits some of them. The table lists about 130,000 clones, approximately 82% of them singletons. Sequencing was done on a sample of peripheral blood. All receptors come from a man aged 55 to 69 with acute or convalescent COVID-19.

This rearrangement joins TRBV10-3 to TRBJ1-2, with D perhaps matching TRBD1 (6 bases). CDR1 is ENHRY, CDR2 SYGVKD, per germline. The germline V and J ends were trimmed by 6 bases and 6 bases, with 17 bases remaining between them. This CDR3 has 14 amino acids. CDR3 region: CAISSHEGGHGYTF. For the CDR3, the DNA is TGTGCCATCAGCTCCCATGAGGGGGGGCATGGCTACACCTTC.

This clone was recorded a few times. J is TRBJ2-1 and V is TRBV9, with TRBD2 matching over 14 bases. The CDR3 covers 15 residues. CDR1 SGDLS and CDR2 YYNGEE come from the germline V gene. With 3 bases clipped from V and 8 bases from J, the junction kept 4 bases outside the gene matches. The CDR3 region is CASSATGLAGDEQFF. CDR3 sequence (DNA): TGTGCCAGCAGCGCCACGGGACTAGCGGGAGATGAGCAGTTCTTC.

The CDR3 region has the DNA TGCGCCAGCAGCTTGGGTGGGGGCGCCGGAACTAATGAAAAACTGTTTTTT. It yields the protein CASSLGGGAGTNEKLFF. This sequence joins TRBV5-1 and TRBJ1-4; tentative D call: TRBD1 (6 bases). The CDR3 extends over 17 amino acids. Trimming cost V 0 bases and J 1 base, with 13 bases left between them. Germline V lookup: CDR1 SGHRS, CDR2 YFSETQ.

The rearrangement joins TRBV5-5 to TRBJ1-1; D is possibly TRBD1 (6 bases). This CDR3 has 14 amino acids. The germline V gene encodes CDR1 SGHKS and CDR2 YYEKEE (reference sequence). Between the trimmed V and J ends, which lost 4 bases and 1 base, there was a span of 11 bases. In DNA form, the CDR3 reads TGTGCCAGCAGCCGCGCAGGGGCGAACACTGAAGCTTTCTTT. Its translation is CASSRAGANTEAFF.

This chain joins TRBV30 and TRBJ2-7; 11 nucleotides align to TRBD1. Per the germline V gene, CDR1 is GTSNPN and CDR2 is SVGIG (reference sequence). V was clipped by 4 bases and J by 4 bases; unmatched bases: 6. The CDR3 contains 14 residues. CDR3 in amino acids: CAWKTGQGAYEQYF. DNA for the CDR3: TGTGCCTGGAAGACAGGACAGGGGGCGTACGAGCAGTACTTC.

The CDR3 protein is CASRMDSTYEQYF. CDR3 nucleotide sequence: TGTGCCAGCAGGATGGACAGTACCTACGAGCAGTACTTC. The V call is TRBV6-5, the J call TRBJ2-7; a possible D gene is TRBD1 (6 bases). CDR1 MNHEY and CDR2 SVGAGI come from the germline V gene. Deletions cut 6 bases from V and 2 bases from J, with 11 bases between. CDR3 size: 13 residues.

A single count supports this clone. In DNA, the CDR3 is TGTGCCAGCAGGCTAGACTTGAACACTGAAGCTTTCTTT. Its protein is CASRLDLNTEAFF. The genes are TRBV7-8 and TRBJ1-1, with D unclear. The CDR3 consists of 13 residues. Between the trimmed V and J ends, which lost 6 bases and 0 bases, there was a span of 8 bases. Germline loops: CDR1 SGHVS, CDR2 FQNEAQ.

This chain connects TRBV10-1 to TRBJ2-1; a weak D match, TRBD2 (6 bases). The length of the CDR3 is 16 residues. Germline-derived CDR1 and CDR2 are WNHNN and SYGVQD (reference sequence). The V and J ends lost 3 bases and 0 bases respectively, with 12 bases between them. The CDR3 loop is CASSDPGGSSYNEQFF. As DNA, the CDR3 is TGCGCCAGCAGTGACCCCGGGGGAAGCTCCTACAATGAGCAGTTCTTC.

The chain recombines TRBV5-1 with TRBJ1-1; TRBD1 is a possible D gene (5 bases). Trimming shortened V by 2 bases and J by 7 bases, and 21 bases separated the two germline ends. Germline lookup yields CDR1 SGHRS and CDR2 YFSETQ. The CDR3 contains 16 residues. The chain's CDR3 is CASSFTGTPDGDEAFF. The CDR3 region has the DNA TGCGCCAGCAGCTTTACCGGGACTCCGGACGGGGATGAAGCTTTCTTT.

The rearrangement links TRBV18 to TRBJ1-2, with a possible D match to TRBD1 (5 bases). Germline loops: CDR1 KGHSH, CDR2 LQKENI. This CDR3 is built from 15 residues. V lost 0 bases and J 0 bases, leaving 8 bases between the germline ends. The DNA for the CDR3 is TGTGCCAGCTCACCACCGGGGACTTCTAACTATGGCTACACCTTC. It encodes CASSPPGTSNYGYTF.

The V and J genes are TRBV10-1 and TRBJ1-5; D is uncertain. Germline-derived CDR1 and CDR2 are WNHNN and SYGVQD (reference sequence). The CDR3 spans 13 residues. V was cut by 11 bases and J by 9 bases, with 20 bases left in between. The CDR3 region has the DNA TGCGCCTCTGCGAGTGAGGAGGGAGGGCCCCAGCATTTT. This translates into CASASEEGGPQHF.

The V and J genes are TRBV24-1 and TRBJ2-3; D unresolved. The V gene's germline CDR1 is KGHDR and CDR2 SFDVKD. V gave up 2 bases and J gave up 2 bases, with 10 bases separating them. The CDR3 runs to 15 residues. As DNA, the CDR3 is TGTGCCACCAGTGATTCCTCGAGGCACACAGATACGCAGTATTTT. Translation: CATSDSSRHTDTQYF.

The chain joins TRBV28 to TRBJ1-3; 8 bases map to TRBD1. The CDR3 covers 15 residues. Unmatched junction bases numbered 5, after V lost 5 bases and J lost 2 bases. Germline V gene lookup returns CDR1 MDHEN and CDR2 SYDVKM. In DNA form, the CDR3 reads TGTGCCAGCAGTAAACAGGGGGGCACTGGAAACACCATATATTTT. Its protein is CASSKQGGTGNTIYF.

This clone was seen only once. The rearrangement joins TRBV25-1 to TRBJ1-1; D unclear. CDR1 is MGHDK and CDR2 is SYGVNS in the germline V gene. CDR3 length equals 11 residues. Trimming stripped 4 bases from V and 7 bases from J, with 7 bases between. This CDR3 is CASSAPGEAFF. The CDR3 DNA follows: TGTGCCAGCAGTGCCCCCGGTGAAGCTTTCTTT.

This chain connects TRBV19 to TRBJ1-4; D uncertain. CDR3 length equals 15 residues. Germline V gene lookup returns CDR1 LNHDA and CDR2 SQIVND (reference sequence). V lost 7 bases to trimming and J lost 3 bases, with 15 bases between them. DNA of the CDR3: TGTGCCAGTACCCCGGTCGGCGGTTCTAATGAAAAACTGTTTTTT. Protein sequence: CASTPVGGSNEKLFF.

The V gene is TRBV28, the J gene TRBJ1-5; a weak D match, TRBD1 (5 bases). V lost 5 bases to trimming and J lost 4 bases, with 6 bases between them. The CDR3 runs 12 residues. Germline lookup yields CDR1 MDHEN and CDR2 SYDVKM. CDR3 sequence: CASSRGNQPQHF. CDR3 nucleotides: TGTGCCAGCAGTAGGGGAAATCAGCCCCAGCATTTT.

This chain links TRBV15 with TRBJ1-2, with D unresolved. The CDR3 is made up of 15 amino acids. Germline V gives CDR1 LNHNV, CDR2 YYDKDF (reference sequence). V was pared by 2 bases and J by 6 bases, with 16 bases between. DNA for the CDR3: TGTGCCACCAGCAGACTTAGCCAAAACGGAGATGGCTACACCTTC. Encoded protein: CATSRLSQNGDGYTF.

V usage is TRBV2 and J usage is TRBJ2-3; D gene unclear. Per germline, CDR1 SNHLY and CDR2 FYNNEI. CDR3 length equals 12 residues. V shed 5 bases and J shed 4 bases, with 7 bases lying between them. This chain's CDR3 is CASSLAADTQYF. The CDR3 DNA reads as TGTGCCAGCAGTCTGGCGGCAGATACGCAGTATTTT.

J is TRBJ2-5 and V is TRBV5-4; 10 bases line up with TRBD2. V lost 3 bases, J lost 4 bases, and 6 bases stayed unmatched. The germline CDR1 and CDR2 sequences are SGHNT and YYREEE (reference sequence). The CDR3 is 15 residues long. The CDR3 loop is CASSSGLASGETQYF. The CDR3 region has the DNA TGTGCCAGCAGCTCGGGACTAGCGAGTGGAGAGACCCAGTACTTC.

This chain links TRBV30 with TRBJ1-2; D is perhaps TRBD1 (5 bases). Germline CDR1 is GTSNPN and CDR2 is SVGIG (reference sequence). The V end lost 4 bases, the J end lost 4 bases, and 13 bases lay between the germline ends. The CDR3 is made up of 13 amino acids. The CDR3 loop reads CAWTDRTGYGYTF. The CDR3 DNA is TGTGCCTGGACAGACAGAACCGGCTATGGCTACACCTTC.

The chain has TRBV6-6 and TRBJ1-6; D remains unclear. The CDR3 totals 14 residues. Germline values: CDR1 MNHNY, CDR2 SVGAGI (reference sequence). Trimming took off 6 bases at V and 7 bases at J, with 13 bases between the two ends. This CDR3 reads CASSHGVGNSPLHF. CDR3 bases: TGTGCCAGCAGCCACGGGGTCGGCAATTCACCCCTCCACTTT.

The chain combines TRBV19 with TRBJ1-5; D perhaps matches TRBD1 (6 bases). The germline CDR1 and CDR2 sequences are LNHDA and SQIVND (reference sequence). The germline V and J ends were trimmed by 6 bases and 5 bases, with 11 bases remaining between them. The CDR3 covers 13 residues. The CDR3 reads CASSGQLYQPQHF. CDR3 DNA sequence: TGTGCCAGTAGCGGACAGCTGTATCAGCCCCAGCATTTT. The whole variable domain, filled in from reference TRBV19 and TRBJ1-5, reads DGGITQSPKYLFRKEGQNVTLSCEQNLNHDAMYWYRQDPGQGLRLIYYSQIVNDFQKGDIAEGYSVSREKKESFPLTVTSAQKNPTAFYLCASSGQLYQPQHFGDGTRLSIL.

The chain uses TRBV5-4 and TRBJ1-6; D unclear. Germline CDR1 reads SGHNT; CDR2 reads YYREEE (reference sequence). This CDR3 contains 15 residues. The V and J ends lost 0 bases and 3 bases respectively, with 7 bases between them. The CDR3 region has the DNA TGTGCCAGCAGCTTGGACCGGGGCTATAATTCACCCCTCCACTTT. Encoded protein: CASSLDRGYNSPLHF. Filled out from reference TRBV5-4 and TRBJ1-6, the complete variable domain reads ETGVTQSPTHLIKTRGQQVTLRCSSQSGHNTVSWYQQALGQGPQFIFQYYREEENGRGNFPPRFSGLQFPNYSSELNVNALELDDSALYLCASSLDRGYNSPLHFGNGTRLTVT.

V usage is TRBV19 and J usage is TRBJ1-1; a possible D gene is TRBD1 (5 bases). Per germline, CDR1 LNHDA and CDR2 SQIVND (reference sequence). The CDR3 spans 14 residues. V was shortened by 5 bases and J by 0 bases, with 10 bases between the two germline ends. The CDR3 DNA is TGTGCCAGTAGTCGACGGGGGGTGAACACTGAAGCTTTCTTT. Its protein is CASSRRGVNTEAFF.

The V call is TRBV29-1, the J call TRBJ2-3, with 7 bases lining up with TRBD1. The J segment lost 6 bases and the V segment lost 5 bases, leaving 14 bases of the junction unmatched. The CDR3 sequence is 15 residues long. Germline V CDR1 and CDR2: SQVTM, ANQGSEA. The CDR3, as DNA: TGCAGCGTTTCTCCTCCGGGACAGACACCCGATACGCAGTATTTT. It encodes CSVSPPGQTPDTQYF.

Here the CDR3 DNA reads TGTGCCAGCTCACGAGACAGGAACCAGAACACTGAAGCTTTCTTT. Its protein is CASSRDRNQNTEAFF. The rearrangement uses TRBV18 and TRBJ1-1, with D perhaps TRBD1 (6 bases). The CDR3 is 15 amino acids. The V end was cut by 4 bases, the J end by 1 base, with 13 bases between. The germline CDR1 and CDR2 sequences are KGHSH and LQKENI.

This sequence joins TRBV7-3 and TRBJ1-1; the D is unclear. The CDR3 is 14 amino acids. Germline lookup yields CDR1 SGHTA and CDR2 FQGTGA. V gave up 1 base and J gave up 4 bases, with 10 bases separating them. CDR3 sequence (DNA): TGTGCCAGCAGCTTAAACCCCGAGGGCACTGAAGCTTTCTTT. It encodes CASSLNPEGTEAFF.

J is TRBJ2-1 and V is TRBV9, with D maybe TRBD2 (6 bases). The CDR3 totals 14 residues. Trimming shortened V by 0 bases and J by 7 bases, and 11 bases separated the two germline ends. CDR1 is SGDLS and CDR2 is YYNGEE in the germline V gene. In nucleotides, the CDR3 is TGTGCCAGCAGCGTAGCATTCCGGGGGAATGAGCAGTTCTTC. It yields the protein CASSVAFRGNEQFF.

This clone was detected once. CDR3 sequence: CASSLGVDEQFF. CDR3 DNA: TGTGCCAGCAGCTTAGGGGTAGATGAGCAGTTCTTC. The gene calls are TRBV5-6 and TRBJ2-1; D possibly corresponds to TRBD1 (5 bases). Trimming left V 2 bases short and J 8 bases short, with 8 bases between. Germline-derived CDR1 and CDR2 are SGHDT and YYEEEE. The CDR3 length is 12 residues.

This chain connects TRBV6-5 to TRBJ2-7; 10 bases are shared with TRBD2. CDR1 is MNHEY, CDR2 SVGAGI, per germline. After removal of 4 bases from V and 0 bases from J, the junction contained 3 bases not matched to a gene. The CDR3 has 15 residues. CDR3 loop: CASSSSGRTSYEQYF. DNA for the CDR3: TGTGCCAGCAGTTCTAGCGGGAGAACCTCCTACGAGCAGTACTTC.

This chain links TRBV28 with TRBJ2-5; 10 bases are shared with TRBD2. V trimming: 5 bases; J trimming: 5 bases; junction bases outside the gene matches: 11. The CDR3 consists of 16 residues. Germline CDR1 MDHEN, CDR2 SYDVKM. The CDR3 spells CASSPSGGTSVETQYF. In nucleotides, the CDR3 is TGTGCCAGCAGTCCCTCGGGCGGGACTAGCGTGGAGACCCAGTACTTC.

This CDR3 reads CARGDRGPGHTDTQYF. DNA of the CDR3: TGTGCCAGGGGGGACAGGGGGCCAGGACACACAGATACGCAGTATTTT. The chain uses TRBV6-6 and TRBJ2-3, with TRBD1 matching 12 bases. CDR3 length: 16 amino acids. Germline V gives CDR1 MNHNY, CDR2 SVGAGI (reference sequence). V shed 9 bases and J 2 bases; nucleotides not matched to a gene: 9.